One sample yielded the 17 T cell receptor beta chains listed below, sequenced in a study of CD8 T cells in Susac syndrome. Random hexamers were used to reverse transcribe about 0.5 to 1 ug of RNA. Using its own MiXCR run on the immunoSEQ multiplex PCR reads, TCRdb lists one record per CDR3 protein. The sample yields fewer than 350,000 distinct CDR3 sequences, over 75% seen once. The sequencing input was CD8+ T cells from PBMCs. Receptors originate from a human donor with multiple sclerosis.

The chain uses TRBV29-1 and TRBJ2-3; 10 nucleotides line up with TRBD1. This CDR3 spans 18 amino acids. V was clipped by 0 bases and J by 3 bases; unmatched bases: 12. Germline V gene sequence: CDR1 SQVTM, CDR2 ANQGSEA. The CDR3 coding sequence is TGCAGCGTTGAAGATAACCCCCCCGGGACAGGGGTAACAGATACGCAGTATTTT. It codes for CSVEDNPPGTGVTDTQYF.

The rearrangement joins TRBV2 to TRBJ1-1, with D unclear. The CDR3 totals 15 residues. Germline V CDR1 and CDR2: SNHLY, FYNNEI. Trimming stripped 0 bases from V and 7 bases from J, with 15 bases between. The CDR3 spells CASSEALVQPFEAFF. The CDR3 DNA follows: TGTGCCAGCAGTGAAGCGCTAGTACAGCCCTTTGAAGCTTTCTTT.

This chain connects TRBV12-3 or TRBV12-4 to TRBJ2-1; D gene unclear. V was cut by 5 bases and J by 1 base, with 12 bases left in between. This CDR3 is built from 15 residues. CDR3 amino acids: CASSLWVGSYNEQFF. As DNA, the CDR3 is TGTGCCAGCAGTCTTTGGGTAGGTTCCTACAATGAGCAGTTCTTC.

This rearrangement joins TRBV7-9 to TRBJ1-6, with 9 bases that match TRBD1. Trimming removed 5 bases from V and 5 bases from J; junction bases left unmatched: 7. CDR1 is SEHNR, CDR2 FQNEAQ, per germline (reference sequence). The CDR3 has 16 residues. CDR3 nucleotide sequence: TGTGCCAGCAGCCGAACCGGGACAGGGAATAATTCACCCCTCCACTTT. Amino acids: CASSRTGTGNNSPLHF. The whole variable domain, remainder taken from reference TRBV7-9 and TRBJ1-6, is DTGVSQNPRHKITKRGQNVTFRCDPISEHNRLYWYRQTLGQGPEFLTYFQNEAQLEKSRLLSDRFSAERPKGSFSTLEIQRTEQGDSAMYLCASSRTGTGNNSPLHFGNGTRLTVT.

Concerning this clonotype itself: The CDR3 end shows no conserved phenylalanine or tryptophan, and so a read error is likely. No DNA is shown, since the ends of the CDR3 on it are uncertain; the CDR3 is the one TCRdb lists. The chain couples TRBV9 to TRBJ2-7; the D segment call TRBD1 is taken from the table without a DNA check. Germline V gives CDR1 SGDLS, CDR2 YYNGEE. Counting both end residues, the CDR3 totals 15 amino acids. The CDR3: CAIPYLVGGRDRVHL.

This clonotype showed up just a few times. J is TRBJ2-1 and V is TRBV6-2 or TRBV6-3; D remains ambiguous. CDR1 is MNHEY and CDR2 is SVGEGT in the germline V gene. Trimming took off 1 base at V and 7 bases at J, with 8 bases between the two ends. CDR3 length: 13 amino acids. Here the CDR3 reads CASSYYSRNEQFF. The CDR3 coding sequence is TGTGCCAGCAGTTACTATTCGAGGAATGAGCAGTTCTTC.

The chain has TRBV6-1 and TRBJ2-2; weak D call: TRBD2 (5 bases). Germline lookup yields CDR1 MNHNS and CDR2 SASEGT. The V end lost 6 bases, the J end lost 5 bases, and 13 bases lay between the germline ends. The CDR3 length is 14 residues. CDR3 DNA: TGTGCCAGCAGCCAAGGAGGAGAGACCGGGGAGCTGTTTTTT. Its translation: CASSQGGETGELFF.

V is TRBV9 and J is TRBJ1-3; a possible D gene is TRBD1 (5 bases). The germline V gene has CDR1 SGDLS and CDR2 YYNGEE. The CDR3 loop spans 15 amino acids. The V end was cut by 2 bases, the J end by 4 bases, with 13 bases between. CDR3 residues: CASSVSGTVGNTIYF. Here the CDR3 DNA reads TGTGCCAGCAGCGTTTCCGGGACTGTCGGAAACACCATATATTTT.

The J gene is TRBJ1-5, the V gene TRBV28; a weak D match, TRBD1 (6 bases). The V gene's germline CDR1 is MDHEN and CDR2 SYDVKM. The V end lost 7 bases, the J end lost 7 bases, and 17 bases lay between the germline ends. The CDR3 totals 14 residues. This CDR3 reads CASTLRTGTQPQHF. The DNA for the CDR3 is TGTGCCAGCACTCTTCGTACAGGGACACAGCCCCAGCATTTT.

The V gene is TRBV13, the J gene TRBJ2-1; 11 nucleotides line up with TRBD1. The germline CDR1 and CDR2 sequences are PRHDT and FYEKMQ (reference sequence). CDR3 length: 15 amino acids. Unmatched junction bases numbered 7, after V lost 5 bases and J lost 7 bases. CDR3 nucleotides: TGTGCCAGCAGCAGTACCGGGACAGGGGGTAATGAGCAGTTCTTC. Its translation: CASSSTGTGGNEQFF.

The J gene is TRBJ2-1, the V gene TRBV7-9, with D hard to call. V shed 2 bases and J shed 0 bases, with 8 bases lying between them. There are 15 residues in the CDR3. CDR1 is SEHNR, CDR2 FQNEAQ, per germline (reference sequence). The CDR3 coding sequence is TGTGCCAGCAGCTTACTTCCCAGCTCCTACAATGAGCAGTTCTTC. Translation gives CASSLLPSSYNEQFF.

The chain is built from TRBV6-2 or TRBV6-3 and TRBJ2-1, with D maybe TRBD1 (5 bases). Trimming shortened V by 6 bases and J by 4 bases, and 13 bases separated the two germline ends. CDR1 is MNHEY and CDR2 is SVGEGT in the germline V gene. This CDR3 has 14 amino acids. For the CDR3, the DNA is TGTGCCAGCAGCCGACAGCCTACGTACAATGAGCAGTTCTTC. Its protein is CASSRQPTYNEQFF.

The CDR3 coding sequence is TGTGCCAGCAGTAACCTATTGGGGAGCAATCAGCCCCAGCATTTT. It specifies CASSNLLGSNQPQHF. The chain uses TRBV28 and TRBJ1-5; D unresolved. V lost 5 bases and J lost 1, with 12 bases in between. Germline assignment: CDR1 MDHEN and CDR2 SYDVKM. The CDR3 totals 15 residues.

The rearrangement links TRBV30 to TRBJ2-5; 12 bases are a match to TRBD1. CDR1 and CDR2 from the germline V gene are GTSNPN and SVGIG (reference sequence). Trimming took 3 bases from V and 5 from J; bases not matched to a gene: 7. CDR3 length: 15 residues. As DNA, the CDR3 is TGTGCCTGGAGCGCCGGGACAGGGGGCGGGGAGACCCAGTACTTC. It codes for CAWSAGTGGGETQYF.

The chain couples TRBV6-2 or TRBV6-3 to TRBJ2-1; the match to TRBD2 covers 11 bases. The junction had 7 bases not matched to a gene; V was cut back by 5 bases and J by 7 bases. The germline V gene encodes CDR1 MNHEY and CDR2 SVGEGT. The CDR3 covers 15 residues. This chain's CDR3 is CASSTTSGSSNEQFF. The CDR3 nucleotides are TGTGCCAGCAGTACAACTAGCGGGAGTAGTAATGAGCAGTTCTTC.

The V call is TRBV10-2, the J call TRBJ1-5, with a tentative D call TRBD1 (6 bases). This CDR3 is built from 9 residues. The germline V gene has CDR1 WSHSY and CDR2 SAAADI. The CDR3 loop is CATGTPQHF. CDR3 in DNA: TGCGCTACAGGGACGCCCCAGCATTTT.

This chain joins TRBV7-3 and TRBJ2-1; 8 bases map to TRBD2. The junction had 7 bases not matched to a gene; V was cut back by 4 bases and J by 5 bases. Per the germline V gene, CDR1 is SGHTA and CDR2 is FQGTGA. This CDR3 region has 15 residues. The CDR3: CASSYYSGINNEQFF. In DNA form, the CDR3 reads TGTGCCAGCAGCTACTATAGCGGGATCAACAATGAGCAGTTCTTC.